Following are 32 T cell receptor beta chains from one sample sequenced in a study of cytomegalovirus exposure and HLA in healthy donors. Use of 60 Vbeta and 13 Jbeta primers characterized the PCR. Profiled with immunoSEQ multiplex PCR; TCRdb holds only in-frame clones, not every one. The listing contains 170,000 or so clones. The source material was PBMCs. Receptors originate from a man between 25 and 39 years old in good health and CMV-seronegative.

This chain links TRBV5-6 with TRBJ1-4; the match to TRBD1 covers 8 bases. V shed 4 bases and J 7 bases; nucleotides not matched to a gene: 3. Germline-derived CDR1 and CDR2 are SGHDT and YYEEEE. The CDR3 runs to 13 residues. CDR3 DNA: TGTGCCAGCAGCCAGGGGGCGCGTGAAAAACTGTTTTTT. This codes for CASSQGAREKLFF. The entire variable domain, with the rest obtained from reference TRBV5-6 and TRBJ1-4, is as follows: DAGVTQSPTHLIKTRGQQVTLRCSPKSGHDTVSWYQQALGQGPQFIFQYYEEEERQRGNFPDRFSGHQFPNYSSELNVNALLLGDSALYLCASSQGAREKLFFGSGTQLSVL.

This rearrangement joins TRBV11-1 to TRBJ2-6, with D tentatively TRBD2 (5 bases). Trimming removed 3 bases at V and 4 bases at J, with 10 bases between. The germline CDR1 and CDR2 sequences are SGHAT and FQDESV (reference sequence). CDR3 size: 15 residues. In nucleotides, the CDR3 is TGTGCCAGCAGCTTGACGGGGTACGGGGCCAACGTCCTGACTTTC. Its protein is CASSLTGYGANVLTF.

The chain is built from TRBV11-3 and TRBJ1-1; 8 bases are shared with TRBD1. The V segment lost 4 bases and the J segment 11 bases; nucleotides outside the gene matches: 6. CDR1 is SGHNT, CDR2 YENEEA, per germline. The length of the CDR3 is 12 residues. The CDR3, as DNA: TGTGCCAGCAGCTCGGACAGGGAGGCGGCTTTCTTT. This gives the protein CASSSDREAAFF.

The rearrangement links TRBV6-5 to TRBJ1-1; D is ambiguous. The V end was cut by 7 bases, the J end by 0 bases, with 9 bases between. Germline loops: CDR1 MNHEY, CDR2 SVGAGI. CDR3 size: 13 residues. The CDR3 protein is CASNPYMNTEAFF. The CDR3 DNA is TGTGCCAGCAACCCCTATATGAACACTGAAGCTTTCTTT.

The CDR3 loop is CASSPPGQAYEQYF. The CDR3 DNA follows: TGTGCCAGCTCACCACCGGGACAGGCCTACGAGCAGTACTTC. The J gene is TRBJ2-7, the V gene TRBV18; 8 nucleotides line up with TRBD1. V shed 0 bases, J shed 2 bases, and the junction held 0 bases outside the gene matches. The CDR3 is 14 residues long. Germline V gene sequence: CDR1 KGHSH, CDR2 LQKENI.

The chain joins TRBV2 to TRBJ2-3; 12 positions match TRBD2. CDR1 is SNHLY and CDR2 is FYNNEI in the germline V gene. J gave up 8 bases and V 5 bases, and 8 bases lay outside the gene matches. The CDR3 extends over 15 amino acids. Written as DNA, the CDR3 is TGTGCCAGCAGTAGACTAGCGGGAGTGAGCGGTACGCAGTATTTT. Its translation is CASSRLAGVSGTQYF.

This chain links TRBV5-4 with TRBJ1-2; TRBD1 matches at 8 bases. The CDR3 is 15 amino acids. The germline V gene encodes CDR1 SGHNT and CDR2 YYREEE (reference sequence). The V gene end was trimmed by 7 bases and the J gene end by 2 bases; junction bases not matched to a gene: 10. The chain's CDR3 is CASQGAGNTNYGYTF. Here the CDR3 DNA reads TGTGCCAGCCAGGGGGCAGGGAATACAAACTATGGCTACACCTTC. The whole variable domain, filled in from reference TRBV5-4 and TRBJ1-2, reads ETGVTQSPTHLIKTRGQQVTLRCSSQSGHNTVSWYQQALGQGPQFIFQYYREEENGRGNFPPRFSGLQFPNYSSELNVNALELDDSALYLCASQGAGNTNYGYTFGSGTRLTVV.

The gene calls are TRBV6-5 and TRBJ1-2, with D perhaps matching TRBD1 (5 bases). The CDR3 consists of 14 residues. Trimming removed 6 bases from V and 4 bases from J, with 15 bases in between. The germline V gene has CDR1 MNHEY and CDR2 SVGAGI. CDR3 bases: TGTGCCAGCAGCCACGGGGGAGCGAGCTATGGCTACACCTTC. Translated: CASSHGGASYGYTF.

The DNA for the CDR3 is TGCGCCAGCAGCTTGCTGGGGGCTGGGCCTCGACAGAATGAGCAGTTCTTC. As protein: CASSLLGAGPRQNEQFF. The rearrangement joins TRBV5-1 to TRBJ2-1; D perhaps matches TRBD1 (6 bases). The CDR3 has 17 amino acids. V was clipped by 1 base and J by 7 bases, with 21 bases between them. Germline V CDR1 and CDR2: SGHRS, YFSETQ.

The chain couples TRBV27 to TRBJ1-2, with D tentatively TRBD1 (6 bases). The CDR3 loop spans 15 amino acids. Trimming took off 7 bases at V and 4 bases at J, with 19 bases between the two ends. Germline CDR1 reads MNHEY; CDR2 reads SMNVEV (reference sequence). CDR3 in amino acids: CASTSAGTPTYGYTF. Written as DNA, the CDR3 is TGTGCCAGCACGTCCGCCGGGACACCTACCTATGGCTACACCTTC.

This chain joins TRBV5-1 and TRBJ1-1, with 8 bases identical to TRBD1. The germline CDR1 and CDR2 sequences are SGHRS and YFSETQ. V trimming: 4 bases; J trimming: 1 base; junction bases outside the gene matches: 15. The CDR3 contains 18 residues. CDR3 in DNA: TGCGCCAGCAGCGACCTCAGTCAGGGGGCGGGTGGGAACACTGAAGCTTTCTTT. Its translation: CASSDLSQGAGGNTEAFF.

The CDR3 nucleotides read TGTGCCAGCAGTTCATGGACAGGGAGCACAGATACGCAGTATTTT. Translating it yields CASSSWTGSTDTQYF. The chain is built from TRBV6-1 and TRBJ2-3; 8 bases agree with TRBD1. CDR3 size: 15 residues. V lost 5 bases, J lost 0 bases, and 4 bases stayed unmatched. CDR1 is MNHNS and CDR2 is SASEGT in the germline V gene.

V is TRBV7-9 and J is TRBJ1-4; TRBD1 is a possible D gene (6 bases). CDR1 and CDR2 (germline): SEHNR, FQNEAQ (reference sequence). V was pared by 1 base and J by 4 bases, with 13 bases between. CDR3 length: 16 amino acids. In nucleotides, the CDR3 is TGTGCCAGCAGCTTAGGACAGGCAGTACTTAATGAAAAACTGTTTTTT. Its translation is CASSLGQAVLNEKLFF. Filled out from reference TRBV7-9 and TRBJ1-4, the complete variable domain reads DTGVSQNPRHKITKRGQNVTFRCDPISEHNRLYWYRQTLGQGPEFLTYFQNEAQLEKSRLLSDRFSAERPKGSFSTLEIQRTEQGDSAMYLCASSLGQAVLNEKLFFGSGTQLSVL.

CDR3 bases: TGTGCCAGCTCATCGGACACGAACACTGAAGCTTTCTTT. It specifies CASSSDTNTEAFF. The chain employs TRBV18 and TRBJ1-1; possible D gene TRBD1, 5 bases. Trimming removed 5 bases at V and 1 base at J, with 8 bases between. Germline CDR1 is KGHSH and CDR2 is LQKENI. This CDR3 has 13 amino acids.

V gene TRBV11-3 combines with J gene TRBJ2-6, with 8 bases aligning to TRBD2. This CDR3 has 17 amino acids. CDR1 is SGHNT and CDR2 is YENEEA in the germline V gene. The J segment lost 0 bases and the V segment lost 5 bases, leaving 6 bases of the junction unmatched. This chain's CDR3 is CASSHESGSSGANVLTF. In DNA form, the CDR3 reads TGTGCCAGCAGCCACGAAAGCGGGAGCTCTGGGGCCAACGTCCTGACTTTC.

V and J are TRBV4-1 and TRBJ2-7; 11 positions match TRBD1. V lost 0 bases, J lost 5 bases, and 6 bases stayed unmatched. CDR3 length: 16 amino acids. Germline V gives CDR1 MGHRA, CDR2 YSYEKL. The chain's CDR3 is CASSQDARTGGDEQYF. In DNA form, the CDR3 reads TGCGCCAGCAGCCAAGATGCAAGGACAGGGGGCGACGAGCAGTACTTC.

The V and J genes are TRBV5-1 and TRBJ2-1; 8 positions match TRBD2. The CDR3 consists of 15 residues. V was clipped by 1 base and J by 4 bases; unmatched bases: 4. Germline V gene lookup returns CDR1 SGHRS and CDR2 YFSETQ. CDR3 loop: CASSLTSGAYNEQFF. In DNA form, the CDR3 reads TGCGCCAGCAGCTTGACTAGCGGAGCATACAATGAGCAGTTCTTC.

The rearrangement joins TRBV23-1 to TRBJ2-3; possibly TRBD2 for D (6 bases). TRBV23-1 qualifies as an ORF whose function is uncertain. V gave up 1 base and J gave up 2 bases, with 22 bases separating them. The CDR3 runs to 19 residues. The CDR3 loop reads CASSQYSRGCGANTDTQYF. CDR3 in DNA: TGCGCCAGCAGTCAATATTCGCGGGGCTGCGGGGCAAACACAGATACGCAGTATTTT.

CDR3 sequence reads: CASSLIAGGPSRIQYF. Here the CDR3 DNA reads TGTGCCAGCAGTCTGATAGCGGGAGGGCCCTCCCGGATTCAGTACTTC. This chain uses TRBV27 with TRBJ2-4, with 11 nucleotides matching TRBD2. J lost 10 bases, V lost 5 bases, and 13 bases had no gene match. Germline CDR1 and CDR2: MNHEY and SMNVEV (reference sequence). The CDR3 sequence is 16 residues long.

The rearrangement links TRBV29-1 to TRBJ2-1, with D maybe TRBD2 (5 bases). CDR1 is SQVTM and CDR2 is ANQGSEA in the germline V gene. V shed 0 bases and J shed 12 bases, with 15 bases lying between them. This CDR3 is 13 amino acids long. CDR3 amino acids: CSVEDTGIQAQFF. The CDR3 region has the DNA TGCAGCGTTGAAGACACCGGGATACAAGCGCAGTTCTTC.

This chain links TRBV29-1 with TRBJ2-3, with 9 bases identical to TRBD2. The CDR3 has 14 amino acids. V dropped 7 bases and J dropped 1; count of bases not matched to a gene: 6. Germline loops: CDR1 SQVTM, CDR2 ANQGSEA. CDR3 coding DNA: TGCAGCGCAGGACTAGCGCGGGGCACAGATACGCAGTATTTT. Amino acids: CSAGLARGTDTQYF.

The chain is built from TRBV28 and TRBJ2-7; the D gene is possibly TRBD2 (5 bases). CDR1 MDHEN and CDR2 SYDVKM come from the germline V gene. The CDR3 is 13 amino acids. The ends were cut back, 2 bases at V and 3 bases at J, with 8 bases in the middle. The CDR3: CASSLIRGYEQYF. The CDR3 DNA is TGTGCCAGCAGTTTAATTCGGGGCTACGAGCAGTACTTC.

This chain joins TRBV7-2 and TRBJ2-3; a possible D gene is TRBD1 (5 bases). CDR1 is SGHTA, CDR2 FQGNSA, per germline. CDR3 length: 15 amino acids. Deletions cut 5 bases from V and 3 bases from J, with 15 bases between. CDR3 amino acids: CASSPPNAGTDTQYF. For the CDR3, the DNA is TGTGCCAGCAGCCCCCCCAATGCAGGGACAGATACGCAGTATTTT.

This CDR3 is CASSAGGNEQFF. The CDR3 nucleotides read TGTGCCAGCTCTGCAGGGGGCAATGAGCAGTTCTTC. The genes are TRBV27 and TRBJ2-1; the match to TRBD1 covers 7 bases. CDR3 length equals 12 residues. Trimming took 8 bases from V and 6 from J; bases not matched to a gene: 4. The germline gives CDR1 MNHEY, CDR2 SMNVEV (reference sequence).

The genes are TRBV28 and TRBJ1-2, with TRBD1 as a possible D gene (6 bases). V lost 2 bases and J lost 3, with 10 bases in between. This CDR3 comprises 14 residues. Germline V gene data show CDR1 as MDHEN and CDR2 as SYDVKM. CDR3 nucleotide sequence: TGTGCCAGCAGTTTACAGGACAGCTACTATGGCTACACCTTC. Translation: CASSLQDSYYGYTF.

The gene calls are TRBV5-6 and TRBJ2-7; 14 bases are shared with TRBD2. After removal of 4 bases from V and 4 bases from J, the junction contained 4 bases not matched to a gene. The germline V gene has CDR1 SGHDT and CDR2 YYEEEE. CDR3 length: 15 residues. CDR3 in DNA: TGTGCCAGCAGCGTCGGGACTAGCGGGAGTTACGAGCAGTACTTC. It specifies CASSVGTSGSYEQYF.

The rearrangement joins TRBV18 to TRBJ2-7, with 7 bases matching TRBD1. Germline V gene lookup returns CDR1 KGHSH and CDR2 LQKENI. The CDR3 has 16 amino acids. Trimming removed 1 base from V and 5 bases from J; junction bases left unmatched: 11. The chain's CDR3 is CASSPQSHRGRDEQYF. The CDR3 region has the DNA TGTGCCAGCTCACCACAGTCTCATAGGGGGCGGGACGAGCAGTACTTC.

V is TRBV4-1 and J is TRBJ2-6, with 8 bases fitting TRBD1. This CDR3 comprises 18 residues. CDR1 is MGHRA and CDR2 is YSYEKL in the germline V gene. V was pared by 1 base and J by 0 bases, with 5 bases of the junction left unmatched. The CDR3 bases are TGCGCCAGCAGCCAAGGGACAGGGTTGAGCTCTGGGGCCAACGTCCTGACTTTC. This translates into CASSQGTGLSSGANVLTF.

This chain connects TRBV10-3 to TRBJ2-1, with D perhaps TRBD2 (6 bases). Trimming took 2 bases from V and 5 from J, leaving 19 bases between them. The CDR3 consists of 17 residues. Germline V gene sequence: CDR1 ENHRY, CDR2 SYGVKD. For the CDR3, the DNA is TGTGCCATCAGTGAGCGAGGCCCGAGCGGAGGGAACAATGAGCAGTTCTTC. It specifies CAISERGPSGGNNEQFF.

This sequence joins TRBV5-6 and TRBJ2-7, with D unclear. V was shortened by 0 bases and J by 3 bases, with 7 bases between the two germline ends. The CDR3 spans 13 residues. In germline, CDR1 is SGHDT, CDR2 YYEEEE. CDR3 sequence: CASSLGQIYEQYF. Written as DNA, the CDR3 is TGTGCCAGCAGCTTGGGACAAATCTACGAGCAGTACTTC.

The V and J genes are TRBV7-9 and TRBJ2-1; 11 bases are shared with TRBD2. V lost 5 bases to trimming and J lost 7 bases; unmatched junction nucleotides: 10. The germline CDR1 and CDR2 sequences are SEHNR and FQNEAQ (reference sequence). The CDR3 has 16 amino acids. The CDR3 region has the DNA TGTGCCAGCAGCACACGGATAGGGACTAGCGGAAATGAGCAGTTCTTC. Its translation is CASSTRIGTSGNEQFF.

The V call is TRBV5-1, the J call TRBJ2-5, with TRBD1 as a possible D gene (6 bases). This CDR3 contains 15 residues. V lost 0 bases to trimming and J lost 4 bases, with 13 bases between them. Germline loops: CDR1 SGHRS, CDR2 YFSETQ. CDR3 sequence reads: CASSLVSGAGETQYF. CDR3 DNA: TGCGCCAGCAGCTTGGTTTCAGGGGCGGGAGAGACCCAGTACTTC. The full variable domain, with the rest looked up from reference TRBV5-1 and TRBJ2-5, is KAGVTQTPRYLIKTRGQQVTLSCSPISGHRSVSWYQQTPGQGLQFLFEYFSETQRNKGNFPGRFSGRQFSNSRSEMNVSTLELGDSALYLCASSLVSGAGETQYFGPGTRLLVL.